This T cell receptor (beta chain) was sequenced during a study of T cell responses to AZD1222 COVID-19 vaccine. The study, taken as a whole, reports: No day 14 peak samples; only post-peak repertoires were characterized. Donor demographics were predominantly white British with a female majority; clonal diversity may be underestimated.

Profiled with immunoSEQ multiplex PCR; TCRdb holds only in-frame clones, not every one. In the table there are approximately 140,000 clones, over 75% of which are singletons. This clone was counted only a few times. Antigen unknown. CDR3 length: 14 residues. Trimming took off 3 bases at V and 9 bases at J, with 15 bases between the two ends. The germline V gene has CDR1 LNHDA and CDR2 SQIVND (reference sequence). This specimen was peripheral blood, taken on day 0 of AZD1222 vaccination. The source of this sequence is an adult in good health. This chain connects TRBV19 to TRBJ1-5; D remains ambiguous. CDR3 nucleotide sequence: TGTGCCAGTAGTATGGTCTCCGTTGCACTGCCCCAGCATTTT. It encodes CASSMVSVALPQHF.